Listed here are 18 T cell receptor beta chains from one sample, sequenced in a study of blood T cell repertoires in COVID-19. The method was immunoSEQ multiplex PCR; TCRdb's version includes in-frame clones alone and lacks a portion of them. The sample lists a few hundred thousand clones, 85% occurring once. The specimen was peripheral blood. These receptor sequences come from a man aged 50-59 years with active or convalescent COVID-19.

The rearrangement links TRBV14 to TRBJ1-2, with no clear D. The germline V and J ends were trimmed by 4 bases and 3 bases, with 15 bases remaining between them. There are 15 residues in the CDR3. Looked up from germline, CDR1 is SGHDN and CDR2 is FVKESK. The CDR3 DNA follows: TGTGCCAGCAGCCCCCGACTGGGGAGGGACTATGGCTACACCTTC. It codes for CASSPRLGRDYGYTF. The full variable domain, rest sourced from reference TRBV14 and TRBJ1-2, is EAGVTQFPSHSVIEKGQTVTLRCDPISGHDNLYWYRRVMGKEIKFLLHFVKESKQDESGMPNNRFLAERTGGTYSTLKVQPAELEDSGVYFCASSPRLGRDYGYTFGSGTRLTVV.

The chain joins TRBV19 to TRBJ1-6; no clear D gene. Trimming pared 1 base from V and 14 bases from J, leaving 15 bases between. The CDR3 loop spans 14 amino acids. CDR1 is LNHDA, CDR2 SQIVND, per germline (reference sequence). CDR3 DNA sequence: TGTGCCAGTAGTATAGGGAACAGCCGCTTCACCCTCCACTTT. Translation gives CASSIGNSRFTLHF.

This sequence joins TRBV9 and TRBJ1-2; 8 bases agree with TRBD1. CDR3 size: 14 residues. The V gene end was trimmed by 2 bases and the J gene end by 7 bases; junction bases not matched to a gene: 7. Germline values: CDR1 SGDLS, CDR2 YYNGEE. The CDR3 loop is CASSVGQVGGGYTF. CDR3 sequence (DNA): TGTGCCAGCAGCGTGGGACAGGTTGGAGGTGGCTACACCTTC.

This rearrangement joins TRBV6-5 to TRBJ2-7, with TRBD1 identical over 11 bases. The CDR3 is 13 amino acids. V gave up 6 bases and J gave up 7 bases; unmatched junction bases: 5. CDR1 and CDR2 (germline): MNHEY, SVGAGI. The CDR3 here is CASRSDRGREQYF. DNA for the CDR3: TGTGCCAGCAGATCGGACAGGGGGCGAGAGCAGTACTTC.

This clone has only one observation. The chain is built from TRBV28 and TRBJ2-1; 15 bases map to TRBD2. The CDR3 totals 16 residues. V gave up 3 bases and J gave up 6 bases; unmatched junction bases: 3. The germline V gene has CDR1 MDHEN and CDR2 SYDVKM. The CDR3 DNA sequence: TGTGCCAGCAGTTTCCTGGGACTAGCGGGGGGCAATGAGCAGTTCTTC. It yields the protein CASSFLGLAGGNEQFF.

The J gene is TRBJ2-1, the V gene TRBV19; D perhaps matches TRBD2 (6 bases). Between the trimmed V and J ends, which lost 1 base and 2 bases, there was a span of 12 bases. Germline loops: CDR1 LNHDA, CDR2 SQIVND (reference sequence). There are 16 residues in the CDR3. As DNA, the CDR3 is TGTGCCAGTAGTATAGGAGCGGGTGCCCCCTACAATGAGCAGTTCTTC. The encoded protein is CASSIGAGAPYNEQFF. Variable domain in full (rest from reference TRBV19 and TRBJ2-1): DGGITQSPKYLFRKEGQNVTLSCEQNLNHDAMYWYRQDPGQGLRLIYYSQIVNDFQKGDIAEGYSVSREKKESFPLTVTSAQKNPTAFYLCASSIGAGAPYNEQFFGPGTRLTVL.

The chain links TRBV9 to TRBJ2-7; 10 nucleotides line up with TRBD2. Trimming took 6 bases from V and 4 from J; bases not matched to a gene: 7. Germline CDR1 and CDR2: SGDLS and YYNGEE. The CDR3 extends over 14 amino acids. Here the CDR3 reads CASNPSGSGYEQYF. DNA of the CDR3: TGTGCCAGCAATCCTAGCGGGAGCGGGTACGAGCAGTACTTC.

The chain recombines TRBV7-9 with TRBJ1-1, with 9 nucleotides matching TRBD1. The germline V gene encodes CDR1 SEHNR and CDR2 FQNEAQ (reference sequence). The CDR3 length is 14 residues. After removal of 7 bases from V and 8 bases from J, the junction contained 11 bases not matched to a gene. CDR3 sequence: CASNPGQGVREAFF. The CDR3 region has the DNA TGTGCCAGCAACCCGGGACAGGGCGTCAGAGAAGCTTTCTTT.

The chain has TRBV6-2 or TRBV6-3 and TRBJ1-2; 10 nucleotides align to TRBD1. V lost 4 bases to trimming and J lost 2 bases; unmatched junction nucleotides: 1. The CDR3 is made up of 14 amino acids. Germline V CDR1 and CDR2: MNHEY, SVGEGT. Here the CDR3 DNA reads TGTGCCAGCAGTTGGACAGGGGGGAACTATGGCTACACCTTC. Translated, it gives CASSWTGGNYGYTF.

This clone came up a few times. V usage is TRBV19 and J usage is TRBJ1-5; 7 bases map to TRBD1. Trimming cost V 4 bases and J 0 bases; bases outside gene matches: 12. The CDR3 runs to 18 residues. From germline, CDR1 is LNHDA and CDR2 SQIVND (reference sequence). The DNA for the CDR3 is TGTGCCAGTAGTAGTAGGGGGCGTGACCGATATAGCAATCAGCCCCAGCATTTT. Translated: CASSSRGRDRYSNQPQHF. The variable domain in full, with the rest retrieved from reference TRBV19 and TRBJ1-5, is DGGITQSPKYLFRKEGQNVTLSCEQNLNHDAMYWYRQDPGQGLRLIYYSQIVNDFQKGDIAEGYSVSREKKESFPLTVTSAQKNPTAFYLCASSSRGRDRYSNQPQHFGDGTRLSIL.

This rearrangement joins TRBV7-9 to TRBJ2-1; D uncertain. CDR3 length: 14 residues. Trimming removed 2 bases at V and 3 bases at J, with 8 bases between. CDR1 and CDR2 (germline): SEHNR, FQNEAQ (reference sequence). The CDR3 here is CASSLPGRYNEQFF. The CDR3 coding sequence is TGTGCCAGCAGCTTACCCGGTCGCTACAATGAGCAGTTCTTC.

This chain links TRBV15 with TRBJ2-2; D is possibly TRBD1 (6 bases). The CDR3 runs to 14 residues. CDR1 and CDR2 from the germline V gene are LNHNV and YYDKDF (reference sequence). The V and J ends lost 4 bases and 4 bases respectively, with 10 bases between them. CDR3 bases: TGTGCCACCAGCATCACAGGGACCACCGGGGAGCTGTTTTTT. Translation: CATSITGTTGELFF.

The gene calls are TRBV4-3 and TRBJ2-2, with D unclear. The CDR3 is 14 residues long. Germline lookup yields CDR1 LGHNA and CDR2 YSLEER. V was clipped by 1 base and J by 8 bases, with 11 bases between them. In nucleotides, the CDR3 is TGCGCCAGCAGCCAAGCTCCAGGATTAGGGGAGCTGTTTTTT. Translated: CASSQAPGLGELFF.

V gene TRBV19 combines with J gene TRBJ1-5, with unresolved D. The CDR3 runs 13 residues. V gave up 5 bases and J gave up 6 bases, with 11 bases separating them. Per germline, CDR1 LNHDA and CDR2 SQIVND (reference sequence). The CDR3 protein is CASSRGYGQPQHF. The CDR3 bases are TGTGCCAGTAGTCGCGGGTATGGTCAGCCCCAGCATTTT. Drawing the rest from reference TRBV19 and TRBJ1-5, the complete variable domain is DGGITQSPKYLFRKEGQNVTLSCEQNLNHDAMYWYRQDPGQGLRLIYYSQIVNDFQKGDIAEGYSVSREKKESFPLTVTSAQKNPTAFYLCASSRGYGQPQHFGDGTRLSIL.

Comment on this clone: Different DNA sequences within this sample yield the same CDR3. The rearrangement joins TRBV27 to TRBJ1-4, with D tentatively TRBD1 (5 bases). Germline assignment: CDR1 MNHEY and CDR2 SMNVEV (reference sequence). Trimming pared 5 bases from V and 6 bases from J, leaving 10 bases between. This CDR3 has 13 residues. The CDR3 region is CASSAREDEKLFF. CDR3 DNA: TGTGCCAGCAGTGCCAGGGAGGATGAAAAACTGTTTTTT.

This chain links TRBV15 with TRBJ1-5; a weak D match, TRBD1 (5 bases). V was shortened by 0 bases and J by 6 bases, with 12 bases between the two germline ends. Germline loops: CDR1 LNHNV, CDR2 YYDKDF (reference sequence). This CDR3 contains 15 residues. CDR3 sequence: CATSRDGREGQPQHF. The DNA of the CDR3 is TGTGCCACCAGCAGAGATGGCAGGGAAGGTCAGCCCCAGCATTTT.

This clone was found a few times. The chain uses TRBV2 and TRBJ2-7, with 13 bases matching TRBD2. With V trimmed by 1 base and J by 7 bases, 7 bases remained unmatched. Germline CDR1 and CDR2: SNHLY and FYNNEI. The CDR3 consists of 16 residues. DNA for the CDR3: TGTGCCAGCAGTGAAGTGGGGACTAGCGGGACTCGGGAGCAGTACTTC. Protein: CASSEVGTSGTREQYF.

The V and J genes are TRBV5-1 and TRBJ1-5, with D unresolved. The V end lost 0 bases, the J end lost 4 bases, and 11 bases lay between the germline ends. CDR1 is SGHRS, CDR2 YFSETQ, per germline. This CDR3 is 15 amino acids long. The CDR3 coding sequence is TGCGCCAGCAGCTTGGGACCAGGCGCGAATCAGCCCCAGCATTTT. It specifies CASSLGPGANQPQHF.